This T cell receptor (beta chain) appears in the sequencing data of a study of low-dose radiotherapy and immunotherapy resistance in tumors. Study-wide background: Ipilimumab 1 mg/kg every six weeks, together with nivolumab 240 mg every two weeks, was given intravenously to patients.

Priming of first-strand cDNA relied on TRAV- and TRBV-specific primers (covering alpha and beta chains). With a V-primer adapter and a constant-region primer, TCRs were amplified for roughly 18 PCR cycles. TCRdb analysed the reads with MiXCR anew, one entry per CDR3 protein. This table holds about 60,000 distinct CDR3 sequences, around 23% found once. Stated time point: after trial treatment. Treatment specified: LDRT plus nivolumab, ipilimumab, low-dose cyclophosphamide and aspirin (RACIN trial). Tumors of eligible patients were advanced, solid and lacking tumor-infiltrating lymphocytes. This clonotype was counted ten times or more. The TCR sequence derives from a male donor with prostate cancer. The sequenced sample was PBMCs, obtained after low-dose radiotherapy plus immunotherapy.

In DNA, the CDR3 is TGCGCCAGCAGCTTGGGGCGGGAGGGCCCAACAGATACGCAGTATTTT. Its protein product is CASSLGREGPTDTQYF. This chain connects TRBV5-1 to TRBJ2-3; 9 bases line up with TRBD2. The CDR3 runs 16 residues. J lost 3 bases, V lost 0 bases, and 5 bases had no gene match. Germline CDR1 reads SGHRS; CDR2 reads YFSETQ.